This T cell receptor (beta chain) is from a study of cytomegalovirus exposure and HLA in healthy donors. Study-level information: Earlier, some 200 million T cells were analyzed, and 95 million to 140 million unique TCR beta sequences were found among them.

Use of 60 Vbeta and 13 Jbeta primers characterized the PCR. The method was immunoSEQ multiplex PCR; TCRdb's version includes in-frame clones alone and lacks a portion of them. The table includes about 160,000 clones, roughly 76% detected once. This clone turned up a few times. The antigen is not known. General observations from the study: Earlier analysis found most TCR beta V segments productive about 87% or about 30% of the time. There were around 160 TCR beta chains listed as cytomegalovirus-associated.

With 3 bases clipped from V and 6 bases from J, the junction kept 13 bases outside the gene matches. Germline V gene sequence: CDR1 MNHNS, CDR2 SASEGT. The CDR3 contains 17 residues. Healthy bone marrow donors formed the donor group. The J gene is TRBJ2-1, the V gene TRBV6-1; TRBD2 matches 8 bases. This clonotype was sampled from a human donor in good health. The sample consisted of PBMCs. CDR3 nucleotide sequence: TGTGCCAGCAGTGATGGCTCGGGAGGGGCTGTGGTCAATGAGCAGTTCTTC. Residues: CASSDGSGGAVVNEQFF.